A selection of T cell receptor beta chains follows, all from one sample in a study of graft-versus-host responses after intestinal transplantation. Sequenced by immunoSEQ multiplex PCR; TCRdb stores in-frame clones only, minus some. The sample shows roughly 21,000 clones, 40% to 50% of them seen only once. This sample comprised alloreactive CD8+ T cells from a mixed lymphocyte reaction culture, obtained before intestinal transplant. These receptors all come from a human patient who received an intestinal transplant. CDR3s include the opening cysteine and the closing phenylalanine or tryptophan. A D gene is named only where the DNA matches it firmly. The size field is filled for only some rows; it gives once, few, many or a size class.

d_call j_call v_call clone_size cdr3_nt cdr3_aa
- TRBJ2-7 TRBV5-5 few TGTGCCAGCAGCTTACTCCCAATATCCTACGAGCAGTACTTC CASSLLPISYEQYF
- TRBJ2-7 TRBV19 - TGTGCCACCGGTTTTCAATACGAGCAGTACTTC CATGFQYEQYF
- TRBJ2-1 TRBV27 few TGTGCCAGCAGTTTATGGCTAGAGCGCAATGAGCAGTTCTTC CASSLWLERNEQFF
- TRBJ2-3 TRBV4-2 - TGTGCCAGCAGCCCTGCGGGGGTCCACGCGGGACAACGGTTGATTTGGGGAAATACGCAGTATTTT CASSPAGVHAGQRLIWGNTQYF
- TRBJ1-2 TRBV19 - TGTGCCAGTAGTATAGAAAGTAACTATGGCTACACCTTC CASSIESNYGYTF
TRBD2 TRBJ2-7 TRBV28 - TGTGCCAGCAGTTCCCGGACTAGCGGGACCTACGAGCAGTACTTC CASSSRTSGTYEQYF
TRBD2 TRBJ2-3 TRBV6-5 - TGTGCCAGCAGTTACTCGCGCGGGAGGAGCACAGATACGCAGTATTTT CASSYSRGRSTDTQYF
- TRBJ2-2 TRBV7-2 few TGTGCCAGCAGTTCGGGTTTCGGGGAGCTGTTTTTT CASSSGFGELFF
- TRBJ1-5 TRBV6-5 few TGTGCCAGCAGTGAACAGGATAGCAATCAGCCCCAGCATTTT CASSEQDSNQPQHF
- TRBJ1-5 TRBV9 few TGTGCCAGCTCCGAGCGGGGGGGCAATCAGCCCCAGCATTTT CASSERGGNQPQHF
- TRBJ1-5 TRBV2 - TGTGCCAGCAGTTGGGACGTGCTCAATCAGCCCCAGCATTTT CASSWDVLNQPQHF
TRBD1 TRBJ2-7 TRBV29-1 - TGCAGCGTCGACGGGACAGAATCCTACGAGCAGTACTTC CSVDGTESYEQYF
TRBD2 TRBJ2-4 TRBV19 - TGTGCCAGTAGTACCCGGGGGGTAGCCAAAAACATTCAGTACTTC CASSTRGVAKNIQYF
TRBD1 TRBJ1-1 TRBV11-2 medium-sized TGTGCCAGCAGCCTTGGGACAGGCGGTGGGGCTTTCTTT CASSLGTGGGAFF
TRBD1 TRBJ2-7 TRBV5-1 - TGCGCCAGCAGCTTGGGGCAGGGGGCTGGGTACGAGCAGTACTTC CASSLGQGAGYEQYF
TRBD2 TRBJ2-1 TRBV30 - TGTGCCTGGACACCGGGACTAGCCGGAATTGAGCAGTTCTTC CAWTPGLAGIEQFF
- TRBJ1-1 TRBV10-2 - TGCGCCAGCATGACAGTGAACACTGAAGCTTTCTTT CASMTVNTEAFF
- TRBJ2-7 TRBV6-5 - TGTGCCAGCAGACGGAGCGGAGACTACGAGCAGTACTTC CASRRSGDYEQYF
TRBD1 TRBJ2-1 TRBV7-9 - TGTGCCAGCAGCTTAGCGACCGGGACAGGGGGTAAGAATGAGCAGTTCTTC CASSLATGTGGKNEQFF
- TRBJ2-1 TRBV11-2 - TGTGCCAGCAGCTTAGCCCAGGAGAGCTCCTACAATGAGCAGTTCTTC CASSLAQESSYNEQFF
- TRBJ2-1 TRBV2 few TGTGCCAGCATGTCATGGGATGAGCAGTTCTTC CASMSWDEQFF
- TRBJ1-5 TRBV10-3 medium-sized TGTGCCATCAGCGTAACAGGGTTCCAGCCCCAGCATTTT CAISVTGFQPQHF
- TRBJ2-2 TRBV6-5 few TGTGCCAGCAGTTTGTTGCCAGAGGCCGGGGAGCTGTTTTTT CASSLLPEAGELFF
- TRBJ2-1 TRBV9 few TGTGCCAGCAGCGTAAATCCATCCCCTTACAATGAGCAGTTCTTC CASSVNPSPYNEQFF
- TRBJ1-1 TRBV27 - TGTGCCAGCAGTCCCCAAGGTATCACTGAAGCTTTCTTT CASSPQGITEAFF
- TRBJ2-3 TRBV21-1 - TGTGCCAGCAGCACCGAAGCGGGGGCTCGGCAGTATTTT CASSTEAGARQYF
- TRBJ2-7 TRBV5-1 - TGCGCCAGCAGCTTCCCCGGGCTCCTCTACGAGCAGTACTTC CASSFPGLLYEQYF
TRBD1 TRBJ1-3 TRBV7-9 - TGTGCCAGCAGCCCCGGACAGGGAGGGTATTTT CASSPGQGGYF
- TRBJ1-2 TRBV2 few TGTGCCAGCAGTGCGACCCAGCTGGCTAACTATGGCTACACCTTC CASSATQLANYGYTF
TRBD1 TRBJ2-2 TRBV2 - TGTGCCAGCAGTCTCCGACAGGGTGGAGCCACCGGGGAGCTGTTTTTT CASSLRQGGATGELFF
- TRBJ2-7 TRBV25-1 - TGTGCCAGCAGTGAACAGGGCTACGAGCAGTACTTC CASSEQGYEQYF